Listed below are T cell receptor beta chains from one sample, sequenced in a study of Ad26.COV2.S vaccination and SARS-CoV-2 variants. Profiled with immunoSEQ multiplex PCR; TCRdb holds only in-frame clones, not every one. The sample has approximately 400,000 clones; approximately 81% are singletons. The sequences come from peripheral blood, collected in a trial of Ad26.COV2.S vaccine versus placebo. The receptors shown here come from a person between 18 and 65 years old who received the Ad26.COV2.S COVID-19 vaccine or a placebo. Both conserved end residues are part of each CDR3. A D gene is named only where the DNA matches it firmly. Rows give clone size only sometimes, using once, few, many, or a class for an expanded clone.

TRBJ2-2,TRBV4-1,TRBD2,NA,16,TGCGCCAGCAGCCAAGGAAGCGGGAGGGCTGTCGGGGAGCTGTTTTTT,CASSQGSGRAVGELFF
TRBJ2-2,TRBV5-1,TRBD1,NA,15,TGCGCCAGCAGCTCGGGCAGACAGGGGAACGGGGAGCTGTTTTTT,CASSSGRQGNGELFF
TRBJ2-2,TRBV9,TRBD1,NA,17,TGTGCCAGCAGCGCGGGTCCAGGGGGCTACGACACCGGGGAGCTGTTTTTT,CASSAGPGGYDTGELFF
TRBJ2-5,TRBV4-1,NA,NA,16,TGCGCCAGCAGCCAAGATTGGGGGGCGGATCAAGAGACCCAGTACTTC,CASSQDWGADQETQYF
TRBJ2-7,TRBV7-2,NA,NA,13,TGTGCCAGCAGCTTAGGTGCGGACTACGAGCAGTACTTC,CASSLGADYEQYF
TRBJ2-1,TRBV5-4,TRBD2,NA,16,TGTGCCAGCAGCCCACGCTTAGCGGGGATGAACAATGAGCAGTTCTTC,CASSPRLAGMNNEQFF
TRBJ2-1,TRBV9,TRBD2,NA,17,TGTGCCAGCAGCGTCCGACCGGGACTAGCGGGAGGCAATGAGCAGTTCTTC,CASSVRPGLAGGNEQFF
TRBJ2-3,TRBV30,NA,NA,14,TGTGCCTGGAGACAGATAACTAGCACAGATACGCAGTATTTT,CAWRQITSTDTQYF
TRBJ2-7,TRBV10-2,NA,NA,14,TGCGCCAGCAGCCCCGGACTTTTACACTACGAGCAGTACTTC,CASSPGLLHYEQYF
TRBJ2-2,TRBV27,TRBD2,NA,15,TGTGCCAGCAGCTTACGCGGGGGTACCACCGGGGAGCTGTTTTTT,CASSLRGGTTGELFF
TRBJ2-4,TRBV5-1,NA,NA,14,TGCGCCAGCAGCTTGGATTCAGAGGGGGACATTCAGTACTTC,CASSLDSEGDIQYF
TRBJ1-5,TRBV3-1/TRBV3-2,NA,once,13,TGTGCCAGCAGCCAAAGCTTAGATCAGCCCCAGCATTTT,CASSQSLDQPQHF
TRBJ1-6,TRBV4-3,NA,few,15,TGCGCCAGCAGCCAAGATATCAGGGGCCTCGGACCCCTCCACTTT,CASSQDIRGLGPLHF
TRBJ2-2,TRBV4-3,NA,few,15,TGCGCCAGCAGCCAAGACGTCCTGAACACCGGGGAGCTGTTTTTT,CASSQDVLNTGELFF
TRBJ1-5,TRBV9,NA,NA,14,TGTGCCAGCAGCGTAGGAGGCAGCTCCTGGCCCCAGCATTTT,CASSVGGSSWPQHF
TRBJ1-1,TRBV20-1,NA,NA,10,TGCAGTATTAGAGGGACTGAAGCTTTCTTT,CSIRGTEAFF
TRBJ2-7,TRBV6-6,NA,NA,12,TGTGCCAGCGTTCGTGGCAGCTACGAGCAGTACTTC,CASVRGSYEQYF
TRBJ2-2,TRBV4-3,NA,once,14,TGCGCCAGCAGCGTGGGGGAGGCAGGAGGGGAGCTGTTTTTT,CASSVGEAGGELFF
TRBJ2-7,TRBV28,NA,NA,17,TGTGCCAGCAGTTTCCCTCCGACTGTGATGGTCCTCTACGAGCAGTACTTC,CASSFPPTVMVLYEQYF
TRBJ1-2,TRBV7-9,NA,NA,15,TGTGCCAGCAGCTTTGAAGGTGGGCCTGGCTATGGCTACACCTTC,CASSFEGGPGYGYTF
TRBJ2-1,TRBV4-1,TRBD2,NA,17,TGCGCCAGCAGCCAAGAAGGCCCTAGCGGGTCTTACAATGAGCAGTTCTTC,CASSQEGPSGSYNEQFF
TRBJ2-2,TRBV7-9,TRBD2,NA,16,TGTGCCAGCAGCCCCGGGACTAGCGGGAGTAGCGGGGAGCTGTTTTTT,CASSPGTSGSSGELFF
TRBJ1-2,TRBV12-3/TRBV12-4,TRBD1,NA,13,TGTGCCAGCAGTTTAGGGACAGGGTGGGGCTACACCTTC,CASSLGTGWGYTF
TRBJ1-6,TRBV5-1,NA,once,17,TGCGCCAGCAGCTTGTTCGGCTCGGACAGTATGGCTTCACCCCTCCACTTT,CASSLFGSDSMASPLHF
TRBJ2-7,TRBV20-1,TRBD2,NA,11,TGCAGTGCTAGAGGGGGGACTAGCGACGACTTC,CSARGGTSDDF
TRBJ1-1,TRBV30,NA,once,13,TGTGCCTGGAGTAACAGGGATCCAGCGTTGGCTTTCTTT,CAWSNRDPALAFF
TRBJ2-2,TRBV10-3,TRBD2,few,14,TGTGCCATCAGTGAGGGGGGGGACACCGGGGAGCTGTTTTTT,CAISEGGDTGELFF
TRBJ1-3,TRBV6-5,NA,NA,16,TGTGCCAGCAGTTACTCGGGGAGGGGTGGTGGAAACACCATATATTTT,CASSYSGRGGGNTIYF
TRBJ2-2,TRBV5-4,TRBD2,NA,16,TGTGCCAGCAGCCCCCCGCGGGCGGGAGCCACCGGGGAGCTGTTTTTT,CASSPPRAGATGELFF
TRBJ2-5,TRBV2,NA,NA,12,TGTGCCAGCAGTGCGGCCTGGGAGACCCAGTACTTC,CASSAAWETQYF
TRBJ2-7,TRBV7-9,NA,NA,12,TGTGCCAGCAGCTTAGCGCAGGGCGAGCAGTACTTC,CASSLAQGEQYF
TRBJ1-4,TRBV2,NA,NA,15,TGTGCCAGCAACCTGTACGGGACAATTAATGAAAAACTGTTTTTT,CASNLYGTINEKLFF
TRBJ2-5,TRBV14,NA,NA,11,TGTGCCAGCAGCCGATCAGAGACCCAGTACTTC,CASSRSETQYF
TRBJ2-7,TRBV7-2,NA,NA,15,TGTGCCAGCAGCCTTCGGAGGGAGGTGGCCTACGAGCAGTACTTC,CASSLRREVAYEQYF
TRBJ2-2,TRBV5-6,NA,NA,17,TGTGCCAGCAGCCTACTGGCTCAGCGCGCGAACACCGGGGAGCTGTTTTTT,CASSLLAQRANTGELFF
TRBJ2-1,TRBV6-1,TRBD2,NA,15,TGTGCCAGCAGACCGGGACTAGCGGGGGGGAATGAGCAGTTCTTC,CASRPGLAGGNEQFF
TRBJ2-3,TRBV5-5,NA,few,13,TGTGCCAGCGGCTCGTTTTACACAGATACGCAGTATTTT,CASGSFYTDTQYF
TRBJ2-1,TRBV6-2/TRBV6-3,NA,NA,15,TGTGCCAGCAGTCCCGACTCTGTCTCCTACAATGAGCAGTTCTTC,CASSPDSVSYNEQFF
TRBJ1-6,TRBV6-5,TRBD1,NA,15,TGTGCCAGCAGTTCTAACGGACAGGGGAATTCACCCCTCCACTTT,CASSSNGQGNSPLHF
TRBJ2-2,TRBV28,NA,NA,12,TGTGCCAGCAGTATAGACACCGGGGAGCTGTTTTTT,CASSIDTGELFF
TRBJ2-1,TRBV29-1,NA,NA,13,TGCAGCGTTCGGGGGAGCTCCTACAATGAGCAGTTCTTC,CSVRGSSYNEQFF
TRBJ2-5,TRBV9,NA,NA,14,TGTGCCAGCAGCAATACCCCCAGTCAAGAGACCCAGTACTTC,CASSNTPSQETQYF
TRBJ2-3,TRBV6-5,TRBD2,NA,14,TGTGCCAGCAGTTACGGGGAGGGACCGAATACGCAGTATTTT,CASSYGEGPNTQYF
TRBJ2-1,TRBV3-1/TRBV3-2,TRBD1,NA,12,TGTGCCAGCAGCCAAGCCGGGACAGGGCAGTTCTTC,CASSQAGTGQFF
TRBJ1-5,TRBV28,NA,NA,16,TGTGCCAGCAGTTTCAACGTGGGGGCCCGCAATCAGCCCCAGCATTTT,CASSFNVGARNQPQHF
TRBJ2-2,TRBV6-4,TRBD1,NA,16,TGTGCCACCCCACCCGGACAGGGAGAAGGAACCGGGGAGCTGTTTTTT,CATPPGQGEGTGELFF
TRBJ2-1,TRBV6-2/TRBV6-3,NA,NA,15,TGTGCCAGCAGTCACTTGGGGGCGAGATACAATGAGCAGTTCTTC,CASSHLGARYNEQFF
TRBJ2-1,TRBV10-3,TRBD1,few,16,TGTGCCATCAGTATCGGCCCAGGGGGATCCTACAATGAGCAGTTCTTC,CAISIGPGGSYNEQFF
TRBJ2-2,TRBV4-3,NA,few,17,TGCGCCAGCAGCCAAGGAGAGGGGGGGACGAACACCGGGGAGCTGTTTTTT,CASSQGEGGTNTGELFF
TRBJ1-4,TRBV27,NA,NA,16,TGTGCCAGCAGCCCCTTGGAGGGGGGCCTAATGAAAAAACTGTTTTTT,CASSPLEGGLMKKLFF
TRBJ2-5,TRBV6-6,NA,few,13,TGTGCCAGCAGCCCGACAGTAGAAGAGACCCAGTACTTC,CASSPTVEETQYF
TRBJ2-3,TRBV9,TRBD2,few,14,TGTGCCAGCACTCAGGGCGGGAGGGGAGATACGCAGTATTTT,CASTQGGRGDTQYF
TRBJ1-6,TRBV3-1/TRBV3-2,TRBD1,few,15,TGTGCCAGCAGCCAAGGGCGACAGGGGAGGAGGGCCCTCCACTTT,CASSQGRQGRRALHF
TRBJ2-3,TRBV2,TRBD2,many,15,TGTGCCAGCAGTGACTATCGGGGGGGGGCAGATACGCAGTATTTT,CASSDYRGGADTQYF
TRBJ2-3,TRBV10-3,NA,NA,14,TGTGCCATGGCTTTAGCAGGCCTAACAGATACGCAGTATTTT,CAMALAGLTDTQYF
TRBJ1-1,TRBV18,NA,NA,16,TGTGCCAGCTCACCACCGTCGGGCCTGGGGAACGCTGAAGCTTTCTTT,CASSPPSGLGNAEAFF
TRBJ2-2,TRBV6-2/TRBV6-3,NA,NA,14,TGTGCCAGCAGTTTAGCGGCGAACACCGGGGAGCTGTTTTTT,CASSLAANTGELFF
TRBJ2-7,TRBV5-6,TRBD1,NA,13,TGTGCCAGCAGCTGGACAGGGGGCAACGAGCAGTACTTC,CASSWTGGNEQYF
TRBJ2-1,TRBV19,TRBD1,NA,14,TGTGCCAGTAGGGGACAGGGGGAGGGCAATGAGCAGTTCTTC,CASRGQGEGNEQFF
TRBJ2-3,TRBV24-1,NA,NA,15,TGTGCCACCAGTGATGAAGGGTCACACACAGATACGCAGTATTTT,CATSDEGSHTDTQYF